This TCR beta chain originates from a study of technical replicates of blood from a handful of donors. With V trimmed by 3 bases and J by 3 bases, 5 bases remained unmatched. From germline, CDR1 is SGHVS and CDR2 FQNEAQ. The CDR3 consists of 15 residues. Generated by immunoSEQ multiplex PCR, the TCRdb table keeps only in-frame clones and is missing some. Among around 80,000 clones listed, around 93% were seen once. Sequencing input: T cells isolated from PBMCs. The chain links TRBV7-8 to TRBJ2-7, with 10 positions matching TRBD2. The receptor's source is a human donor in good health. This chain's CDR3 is CASSFRTSGYYEQYF. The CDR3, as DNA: TGTGCCAGCAGCTTCAGGACTAGCGGTTACTACGAGCAGTACTTC.